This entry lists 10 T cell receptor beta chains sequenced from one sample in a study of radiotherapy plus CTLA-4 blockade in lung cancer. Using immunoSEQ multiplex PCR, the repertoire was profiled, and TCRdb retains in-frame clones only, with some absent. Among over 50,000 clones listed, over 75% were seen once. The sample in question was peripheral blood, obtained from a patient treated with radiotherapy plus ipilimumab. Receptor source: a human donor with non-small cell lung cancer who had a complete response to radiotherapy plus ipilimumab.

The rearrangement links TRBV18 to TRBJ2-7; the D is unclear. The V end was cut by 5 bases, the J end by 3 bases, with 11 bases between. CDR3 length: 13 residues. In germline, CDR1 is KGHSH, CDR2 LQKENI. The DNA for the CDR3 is TGTGCCAGCTCAAAGGGCCAAGACTACGAGCAGTACGTC. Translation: CASSKGQDYEQYV.

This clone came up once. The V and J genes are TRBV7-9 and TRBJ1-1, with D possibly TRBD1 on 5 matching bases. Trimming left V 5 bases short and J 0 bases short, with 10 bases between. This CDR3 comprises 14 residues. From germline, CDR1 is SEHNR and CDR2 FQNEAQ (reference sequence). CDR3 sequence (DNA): TGTGCCAGCAGCCGTACAGGCTTGAACACTGAAGCTTTCTTT. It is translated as CASSRTGLNTEAFF.

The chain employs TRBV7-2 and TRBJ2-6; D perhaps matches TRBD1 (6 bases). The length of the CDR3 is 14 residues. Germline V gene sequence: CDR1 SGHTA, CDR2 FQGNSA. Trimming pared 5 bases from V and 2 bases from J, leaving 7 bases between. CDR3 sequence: CASSNRAGANVLTF. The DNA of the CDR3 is TGTGCCAGCAGCAACAGGGCTGGGGCCAACGTCCTGACTTTC.

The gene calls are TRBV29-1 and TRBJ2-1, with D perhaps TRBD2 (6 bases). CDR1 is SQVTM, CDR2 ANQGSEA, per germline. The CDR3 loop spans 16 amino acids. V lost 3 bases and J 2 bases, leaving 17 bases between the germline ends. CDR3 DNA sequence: TGCAGCGTTGAGGAGGGACTGCTCATCGCCTACAATGAGCAGTTCTTC. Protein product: CSVEEGLLIAYNEQFF.

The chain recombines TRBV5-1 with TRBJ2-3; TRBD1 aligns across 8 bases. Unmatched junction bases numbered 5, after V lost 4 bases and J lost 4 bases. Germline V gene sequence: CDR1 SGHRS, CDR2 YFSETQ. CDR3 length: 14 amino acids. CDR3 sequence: CASSPGQGPDTQYF. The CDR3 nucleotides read TGCGCCAGCAGCCCTGGACAGGGCCCAGATACGCAGTATTTT.

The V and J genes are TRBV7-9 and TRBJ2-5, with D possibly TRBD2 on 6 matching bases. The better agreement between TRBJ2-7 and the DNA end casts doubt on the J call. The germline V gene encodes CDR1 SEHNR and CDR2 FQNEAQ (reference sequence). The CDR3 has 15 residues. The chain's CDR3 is CASSLGWGEDYEQYF. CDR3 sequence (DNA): TGTGCCAGCAGCTTAGGCTGGGGGGAGGACTACGAGCAGTACTTC.

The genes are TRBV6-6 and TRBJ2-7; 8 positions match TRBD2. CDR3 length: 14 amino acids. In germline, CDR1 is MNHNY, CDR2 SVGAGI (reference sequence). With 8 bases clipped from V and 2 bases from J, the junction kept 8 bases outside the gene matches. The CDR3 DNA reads TGTGCCAGCTGGGCCGGGACTAGAGCCTACGAGCAGTACGTC. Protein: CASWAGTRAYEQYV.

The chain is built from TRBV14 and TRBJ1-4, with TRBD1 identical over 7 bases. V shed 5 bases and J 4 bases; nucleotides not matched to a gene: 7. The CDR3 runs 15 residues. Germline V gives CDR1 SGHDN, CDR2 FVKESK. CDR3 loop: CASSSLTGFNEKLFF. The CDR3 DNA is TGTGCCAGCAGCTCCCTGACAGGGTTTAATGAAAAACTGTTTTTT.

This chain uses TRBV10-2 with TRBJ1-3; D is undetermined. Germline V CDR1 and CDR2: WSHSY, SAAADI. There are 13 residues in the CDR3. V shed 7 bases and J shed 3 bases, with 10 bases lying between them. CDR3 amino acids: CASTQSYGNTIYF. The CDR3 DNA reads TGCGCCAGCACCCAGTCGTATGGAAACACCATATATTTT.

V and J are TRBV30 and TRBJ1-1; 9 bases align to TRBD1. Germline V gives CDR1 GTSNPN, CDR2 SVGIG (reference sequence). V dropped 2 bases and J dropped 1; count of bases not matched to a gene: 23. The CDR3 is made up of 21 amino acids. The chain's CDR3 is CAWSKGQGVFGTSNSNTEAFF. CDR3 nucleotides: TGTGCCTGGAGTAAGGGACAGGGAGTGTTTGGAACCTCAAATTCGAACACTGAAGCTTTCTTT.